The 3 T cell receptor beta chains reported below all come from one sample, sequenced in a study of identical twins. TCRdb passed the 5' RACE reads through MiXCR, listing each CDR3 protein once. This table holds just under 550,000 distinct CDR3 sequences, 15% found once. This sample was shared with a second study, whose subject was yellow fever vaccine responses in identical twins.

The sequenced sample was CD4+ T cells sorted from blood. Source of these receptors: a woman between 18 and 29 years old in good health.

The CDR3 DNA follows: TGTGCCAGCTCAAATGGGGCGACAAACACCATATATTTT. It yields the protein CASSNGATNTIYF. The chain couples TRBV18 to TRBJ1-3; D is possibly TRBD1 (5 bases). The V gene's germline CDR1 is KGHSH and CDR2 LQKENI. V dropped 5 bases and J dropped 6 bases, with 11 bases sitting between them. The CDR3 loop spans 13 amino acids.

This clonotype was counted between two and nine times. This rearrangement joins TRBV3-1 to TRBJ2-7, with 8 bases matching TRBD1. Per the germline V gene, CDR1 is LGHDT and CDR2 is YNNKEL (reference sequence). The CDR3 is made up of 15 amino acids. V dropped 4 bases and J dropped 0; count of bases not matched to a gene: 5. CDR3 amino acids: CASSPRTGNSYEQYF. CDR3 nucleotides: TGTGCCAGCAGCCCCCGGACAGGGAACTCCTACGAGCAGTACTTC.

This clonotype was seen a handful of times. The chain links TRBV12-3 or TRBV12-4 to TRBJ2-7; D is perhaps TRBD1 (5 bases). Trimming cost V 8 bases and J 2 bases, with 13 bases left between them. The CDR3 spans 13 residues. Written as DNA, the CDR3 is TGTGCCAGCGGAAAGGGGTCCCCCTACGAGCAGTACTTC. Its translation is CASGKGSPYEQYF.